These 7 T cell receptor beta chains were all obtained from the same sample, sequenced in a study of immune evolution from preneoplasia to lung adenocarcinoma. Sequenced by immunoSEQ multiplex PCR; TCRdb stores in-frame clones only, minus some. The sample lists 10,000 to 12,000 clones, roughly four fifths occurring once. Sequencing used FFPE minimally invasive lung adenocarcinoma tissue. These TCRs come from a person between 65 and 80 years old with lung adenocarcinoma.

The chain has TRBV19 and TRBJ1-5; D possibly corresponds to TRBD1 (5 bases). V gave up 9 bases and J gave up 0 bases, with 12 bases separating them. Germline CDR1 reads LNHDA; CDR2 reads SQIVND (reference sequence). CDR3 size: 14 residues. The CDR3: CASQTEYSNQPQHF. CDR3 nucleotide sequence: TGTGCCAGCCAGACAGAATATAGCAATCAGCCCCAGCATTTT.

V is TRBV6-5 and J is TRBJ1-2; no definite D call. CDR1 and CDR2 (germline): MNHEY, SVGAGI. The length of the CDR3 is 12 residues. The V end lost 7 bases, the J end lost 2 bases, and 8 bases lay between the germline ends. The CDR3, as DNA: TGTGCCAGCATAGGCAGCAACTATGGCTACACCTTC. It yields the protein CASIGSNYGYTF.

The chain links TRBV29-1 to TRBJ2-7; possible D gene TRBD2, 6 bases. CDR3 length: 11 residues. Germline CDR1 is SQVTM and CDR2 is ANQGSEA. V dropped 6 bases and J dropped 5 bases, with 11 bases sitting between them. CDR3 residues: CSVGLDNEQYF. The CDR3 bases are TGCAGCGTGGGACTGGATAACGAGCAGTACTTC.

CDR3 bases: TGTGCCAGCGGACAGCGAGAGACCCAGTACTTC. Protein product: CASGQRETQYF. The rearrangement joins TRBV28 to TRBJ2-5, with D possibly TRBD1 on 6 matching bases. V shed 8 bases and J shed 4 bases, with 8 bases lying between them. The CDR3 loop spans 11 amino acids. Germline V CDR1 and CDR2: MDHEN, SYDVKM.

The V call is TRBV6-1, the J call TRBJ1-4, with 11 bases identical to TRBD1. CDR3 length: 18 residues. Trimming removed 3 bases from V and 0 bases from J; junction bases left unmatched: 6. The V gene's germline CDR1 is MNHNS and CDR2 SASEGT. The CDR3 reads CASSDWTGGSATNEKLFF. The CDR3 DNA is TGTGCCAGCAGTGATTGGACAGGGGGCTCTGCAACTAATGAAAAACTGTTTTTT.

The rearrangement joins TRBV27 to TRBJ1-6; perhaps TRBD1 as D (5 bases). CDR1 MNHEY and CDR2 SMNVEV come from the germline V gene (reference sequence). Trimming removed 6 bases at V and 4 bases at J, with 13 bases between. The CDR3 consists of 15 residues. This CDR3 reads CASSLGQGYNSPLHF. CDR3 coding DNA: TGTGCCAGCAGCCTGGGGCAGGGATATAATTCACCCCTCCACTTT.

The J gene is TRBJ2-2, the V gene TRBV15; no clear D. Germline V CDR1 and CDR2: LNHNV, YYDKDF (reference sequence). Trimming pared 1 base from V and 6 bases from J, leaving 9 bases between. The CDR3 is 14 residues long. CDR3 sequence reads: CATSRVWAAGELFF. The DNA of the CDR3 is TGTGCCACCAGCAGAGTATGGGCCGCCGGGGAGCTGTTTTTT.